The sequence of this T cell receptor beta chain was determined in a study of T cell responses to AZD1222 COVID-19 vaccine (dated by TCRdb to the early 2020s). About the full investigation: A total of about 230 trial participants underwent TCR sequencing, of whom about 210 received two doses of AZD1222 and about 26 received two doses of the MenACWY control vaccine. Trial participants were enrolled by age into subgroups of 18-55, 56-69 and 70-plus years, and around 150, 28 and 57 TCR-sequenced participants, respectively, were included in these subgroups. The paper's findings and limits, for the study overall: Conclusions about previously exposed vaccinees were limited because only a handful of AZD1222 recipients were SARS-CoV-2 seropositive at baseline. Because no day 14 peak-response samples were available, repertoires were characterized only after the peak T cell response. CD4 TCRs associated with the vaccine covered the entire spike protein, and the dominant responses were in regions 160-218 and 743-854. Most participants were white British and females outnumbered males, and the authors suggested that clonal diversity may have been underestimated. In the small 56-69-year group, the increase in depth fell short of significance, most likely because of low power. Reportedly, almost half of the unique spike-specific TCRs recognized epitopes lying outside the regions that are mutated in the B.1.351 and B.1.1.7 variants. Spike-specific TCR breadth and depth rose significantly after two AZD1222 doses compared with day 0 and with MenACWY recipients.

The sample's time point label, in plain terms: about 28 days (+/-7) after the second vaccine dose. AZD1222 recipients given second doses at about 4 weeks or at about 12 weeks were pooled, since spike-specific TCR depth and breadth were not found to differ between the two schedules. The vaccinee samples were drawn from two UK trials, COV001 and COV002, one of which was a single-blind randomized controlled phase 2/3 trial testing AZD1222 (ChAdOx1 nCoV-19) in healthy adults. For TCRbeta chain sequencing, PBMC samples were collected from trial participants at day 0 and at day 28 after the second dose. In the case of this clone: Its antigen is still unknown. Per-nucleotide qualities are absent, and no much larger clonotype sits a single base away.

The CDR3 regions of human TCRbeta chains were analyzed by immunosequencing. In the paper's pipeline: Repertoire TCRs were matched against a reference library of SARS-CoV-2-specific TCRs generated with the MIRA antigen-specificity platform. Breadth was defined as the fraction of unique TCRs that were SARS-CoV-2-associated. Depth was defined as the fraction of total T cells that were SARS-CoV-2-associated. Using the MIRA data, each spike-specific TCR was mapped to the spike region that the TCR reacts to and placed in a CD4 or CD8 class. Log10-transformed breadth and depth values were compared by one-way ANOVA with Sidak's multiple comparisons tests. TCRdb took over this immuneACCESS table, retaining in-frame rearrangements with V and J assigned. Such tables are incomplete; in checked studies, under half of the missing clones stem from an unresolved V gene, and the remainder is unexplained. The V and J calls and clone size were taken over from that table, and D and trimming were inferred from the DNA. The sample has 130,000 or so clones on record, 80% to 95% of them singletons. Together, the top ten hold 1.5% to 2% of the sample.

The CDR3 contains 16 residues, cysteine and phenylalanine counted. Only the CDR3 DNA stays, 48 bases, in frame from base 1. As encoded in the germline V gene (reference sequence), CDR1 is LGHDT while CDR2 is YNNKEL. Trimming takes 2 bases from V and 2 bases from J, and the germline ends sit 16 bases apart. The chain links TRBV3-1 (or the pseudogene TRBV3-2) with TRBJ2-7; the D call is possibly TRBD1 or TRBD2, each sharing 5 bases. Sequences were derived from peripheral blood, sampled 28 days after the second AZD1222 dose. This sequence originates from an adult who received the AZD1222 COVID-19 vaccine. The CDR3 in this case is CASSQKLGGTTYEQYF. The nucleotide sequence is TGTGCCAGCAGCCAAAAACTGGGTGGGACGACCTACGAGCAGTACTTC.